This TCR beta chain was found in a study of T cells in Graves' hyperthyroidism and ophthalmopathy. Amplified regions were TCR beta CDR3 sequences from RNA transcripts. The primer set for the first-round RT-PCR of the TCR CDR3 was HTBI. TCRdb recomputed calls from the multiplex PCR reads with MiXCR, one row per CDR3 protein. The sample lists around 300,000 distinct CDR3 sequences, approximately 21% occurring once. PBMCs came from over 8.5 ml fresh peripheral blood. This clonotype was found a few times. The antigen remains unidentified. The CDR3 has 11 amino acids. Trimming took off 7 bases at V and 6 bases at J, with 6 bases between the two ends. Germline V CDR1 and CDR2: SGHAT, FQDESV (reference sequence). Overall study findings and caveats: Most thyroid clonotypes that were expanded above 0.001 also turned up in blood.

This TCR was sampled from a man aged 30-40 years with Graves' ophthalmopathy. Input material: blood. The V call is TRBV11-1, the J call TRBJ2-2; D call uncertain. The CDR3 sequence: CASMGSGELFF. The CDR3 coding sequence is TGTGCCAGCATGGGTTCCGGGGAGCTGTTTTTT.